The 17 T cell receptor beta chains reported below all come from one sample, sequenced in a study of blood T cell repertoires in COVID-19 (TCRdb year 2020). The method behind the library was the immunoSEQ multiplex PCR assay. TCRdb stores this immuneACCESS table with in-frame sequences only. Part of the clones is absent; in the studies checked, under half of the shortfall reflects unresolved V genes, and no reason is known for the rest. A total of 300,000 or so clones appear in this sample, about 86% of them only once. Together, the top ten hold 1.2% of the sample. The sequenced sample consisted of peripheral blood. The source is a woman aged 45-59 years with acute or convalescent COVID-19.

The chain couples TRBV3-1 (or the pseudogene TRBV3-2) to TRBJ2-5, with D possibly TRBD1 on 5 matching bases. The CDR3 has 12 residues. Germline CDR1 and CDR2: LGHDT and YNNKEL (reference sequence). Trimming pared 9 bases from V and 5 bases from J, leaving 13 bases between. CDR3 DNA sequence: TGTGCCAGTACAGGTGACGGGGAGACCCAGTACTTC. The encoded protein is CASTGDGETQYF.

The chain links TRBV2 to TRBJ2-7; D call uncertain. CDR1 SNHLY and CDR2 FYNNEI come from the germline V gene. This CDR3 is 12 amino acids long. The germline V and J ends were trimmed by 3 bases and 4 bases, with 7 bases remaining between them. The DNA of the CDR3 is TGTGCCAGCAGTGACAGGATTTACGAGCAGTACGTC. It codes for CASSDRIYEQYV.

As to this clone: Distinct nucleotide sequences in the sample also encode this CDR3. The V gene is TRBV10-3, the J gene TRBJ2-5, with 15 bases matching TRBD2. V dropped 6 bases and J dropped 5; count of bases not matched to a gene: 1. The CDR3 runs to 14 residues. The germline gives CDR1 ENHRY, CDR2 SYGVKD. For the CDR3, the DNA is TGTGCCATCAGGGGACTAGCGGGGGGCGAGACCCAGTACTTC. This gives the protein CAIRGLAGGETQYF.

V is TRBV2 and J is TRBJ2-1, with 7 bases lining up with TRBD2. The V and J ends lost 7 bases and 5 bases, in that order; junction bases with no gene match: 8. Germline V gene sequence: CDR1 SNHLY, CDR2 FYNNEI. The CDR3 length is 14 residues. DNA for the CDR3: TGTGCCAGCACTCGAGAGCGGGAAAACAATGAGCAGTTCTTC. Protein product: CASTRERENNEQFF.

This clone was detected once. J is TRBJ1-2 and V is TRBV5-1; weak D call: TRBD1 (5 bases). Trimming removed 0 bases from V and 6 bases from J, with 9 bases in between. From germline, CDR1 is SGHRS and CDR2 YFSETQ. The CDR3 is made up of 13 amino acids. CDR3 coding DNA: TGCGCCAGCAGCTTGGCCAGGGAAGATGGCTACACCTTC. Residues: CASSLAREDGYTF.

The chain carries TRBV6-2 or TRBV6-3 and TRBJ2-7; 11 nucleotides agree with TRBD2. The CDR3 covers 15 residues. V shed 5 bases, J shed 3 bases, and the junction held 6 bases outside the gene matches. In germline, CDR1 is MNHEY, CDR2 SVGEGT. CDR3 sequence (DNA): TGTGCCAGCAGTCGCGACGGGACTAGCGGCTACGAGCAGTACTTC. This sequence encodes CASSRDGTSGYEQYF.

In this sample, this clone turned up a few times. CDR3 sequence reads: CASSPRQGPDTQYF. In DNA form, the CDR3 reads TGTGCCAGCTCACCCAGACAGGGGCCAGATACGCAGTATTTT. V is TRBV18 and J is TRBJ2-3; 8 bases align to TRBD1. Germline trimming cut 3 bases from V and 4 bases from J; bases unmatched to any gene: 3. The germline gives CDR1 KGHSH, CDR2 LQKENI. This CDR3 has 14 residues.

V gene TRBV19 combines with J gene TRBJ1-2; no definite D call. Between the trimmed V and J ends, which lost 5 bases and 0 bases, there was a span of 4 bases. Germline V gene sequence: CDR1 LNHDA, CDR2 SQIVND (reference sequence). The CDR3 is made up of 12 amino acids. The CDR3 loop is CASSQANYGYTF. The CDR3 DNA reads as TGTGCCAGTAGTCAGGCTAACTATGGCTACACCTTC.

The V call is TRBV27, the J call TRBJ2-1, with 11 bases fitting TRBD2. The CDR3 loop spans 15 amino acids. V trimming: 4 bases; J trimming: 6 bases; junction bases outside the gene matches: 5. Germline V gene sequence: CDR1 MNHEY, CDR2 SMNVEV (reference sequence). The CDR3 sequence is CASSSPSGGLNEQFF. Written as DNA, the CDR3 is TGTGCCAGCAGTTCCCCTAGCGGGGGGCTCAATGAGCAGTTCTTC.

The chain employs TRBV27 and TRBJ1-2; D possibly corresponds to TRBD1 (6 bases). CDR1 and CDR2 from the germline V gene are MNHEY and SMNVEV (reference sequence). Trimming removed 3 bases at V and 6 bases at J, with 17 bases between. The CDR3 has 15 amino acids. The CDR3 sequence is CASSFRSNRVDGYTF. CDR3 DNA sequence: TGTGCCAGCAGTTTTCGTAGTAACAGGGTCGATGGCTACACCTTC.

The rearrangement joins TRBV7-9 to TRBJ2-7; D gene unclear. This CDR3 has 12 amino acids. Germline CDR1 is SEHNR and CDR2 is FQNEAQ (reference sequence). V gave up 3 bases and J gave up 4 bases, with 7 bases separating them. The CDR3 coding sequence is TGTGCCAGCAGCTTCTTTAGTTACGAGCAGTACTTC. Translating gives CASSFFSYEQYF.

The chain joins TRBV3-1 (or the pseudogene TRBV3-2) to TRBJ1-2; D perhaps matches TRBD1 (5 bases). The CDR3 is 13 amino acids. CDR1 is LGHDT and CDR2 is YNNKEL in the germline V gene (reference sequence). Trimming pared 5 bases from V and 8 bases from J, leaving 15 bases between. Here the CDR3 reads CASSYRSLGGYTF. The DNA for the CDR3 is TGTGCCAGCAGCTACAGGTCTCTAGGAGGCTACACCTTC.

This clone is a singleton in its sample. The CDR3 protein is CASTRNRFGGYTF. The CDR3 bases are TGTGCCAGCACCCGAAACAGGTTCGGTGGCTACACCTTC. The gene calls are TRBV6-5 and TRBJ1-2; tentative D call: TRBD1 (5 bases). The CDR3 is 13 residues long. The ends were cut back, 7 bases at V and 7 bases at J, with 16 bases in the middle. Germline V gene data show CDR1 as MNHEY and CDR2 as SVGAGI.

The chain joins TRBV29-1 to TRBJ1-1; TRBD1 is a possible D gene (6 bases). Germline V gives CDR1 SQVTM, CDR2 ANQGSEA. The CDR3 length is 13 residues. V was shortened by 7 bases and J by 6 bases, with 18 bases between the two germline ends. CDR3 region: CSAGAEGGAEAFF. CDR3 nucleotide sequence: TGCAGCGCGGGGGCCGAGGGTGGGGCTGAAGCTTTCTTT.

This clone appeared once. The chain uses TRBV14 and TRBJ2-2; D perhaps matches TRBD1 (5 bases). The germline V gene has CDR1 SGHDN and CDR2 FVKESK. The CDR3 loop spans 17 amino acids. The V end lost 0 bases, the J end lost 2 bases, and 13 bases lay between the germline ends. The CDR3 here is CASSQDQGRGNTGELFF. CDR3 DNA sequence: TGTGCCAGCAGCCAAGATCAGGGTCGCGGAAACACCGGGGAGCTGTTTTTT.

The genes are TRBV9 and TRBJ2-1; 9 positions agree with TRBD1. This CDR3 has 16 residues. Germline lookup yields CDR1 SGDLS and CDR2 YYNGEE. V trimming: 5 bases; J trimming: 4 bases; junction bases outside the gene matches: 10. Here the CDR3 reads CASSPLTGGAYNEQFF. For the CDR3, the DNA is TGTGCCAGCAGTCCCCTTACAGGGGGCGCGTACAATGAGCAGTTCTTC. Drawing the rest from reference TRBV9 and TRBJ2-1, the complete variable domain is DSGVTQTPKHLITATGQRVTLRCSPRSGDLSVYWYQQSLDQGLQFLIQYYNGEERAKGNILERFSAQQFPDLHSELNLSSLELGDSALYFCASSPLTGGAYNEQFFGPGTRLTVL.

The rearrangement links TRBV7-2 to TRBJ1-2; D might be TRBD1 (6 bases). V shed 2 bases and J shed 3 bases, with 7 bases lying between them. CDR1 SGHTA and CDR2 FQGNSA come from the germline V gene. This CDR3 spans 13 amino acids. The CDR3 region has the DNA TGTGCCAGCAGCTTATCAGGGGACTATGGCTACACCTTC. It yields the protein CASSLSGDYGYTF. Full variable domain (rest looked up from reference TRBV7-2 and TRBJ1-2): GAGVSQSPSNKVTEKGKDVELRCDPISGHTALYWYRQSLGQGLEFLIYFQGNSAPDKSGLPSDRFSAERTGGSVSTLTIQRTQQEDSAVYLCASSLSGDYGYTFGSGTRLTVV.